This T cell receptor beta chain derives from a study of a mutant IDH1 vaccine in newly diagnosed glioma. About the study: Once 4-6 weeks had passed after radiotherapy alone, vaccination started, or it started with temozolomide cycles. Treated patients, averaging 40.4 years, were around 62% male and roughly 38% female. Earlier therapy was either radiotherapy, temozolomide, or both, and most got both.

Assay used: immunoSEQ multiplex PCR; TCRdb lists only in-frame clones, some missing. The sample records approximately 67,000 clones, around 82% being singletons. Time point here: week 23, last vaccination. Vaccination used 300 ug of mutant IDH1 20-mer peptide per dose, with topical imiquimod. General study points: A vaccine-induced immune response developed in about 93% of the patients.

Germline assignment: CDR1 SGDLS and CDR2 YYNGEE. The germline V and J ends were trimmed by 0 bases and 8 bases, with 20 bases remaining between them. The CDR3 consists of 16 residues. A note on this clone: Its antigen is not identified.

The material was PBMCs, obtained from a glioma patient whose treatment included an IDH1 peptide vaccine. The rearrangement joins TRBV9 to TRBJ1-2, with unresolved D. This clonotype was obtained from a man between 18 and 29 years old with glioma. The CDR3 is CASSVAPVVAMGGYTF. The CDR3 region has the DNA TGTGCCAGCAGCGTAGCTCCCGTCGTCGCGATGGGGGGCTACACCTTC.